The table lists the clone carrying this T cell receptor beta chain with a few counts. The CDR3 loop spans 16 amino acids. In germline, CDR1 is PRHDT, CDR2 FYEKMQ (reference sequence). Losses at the gene ends were 6 bases for V and 3 bases for J; bases not matched to a gene: 12. The assay was immunoSEQ multiplex PCR, and TCRdb's table has in-frame clones only and misses some. The table has about 66,000 clones, roughly 92% seen once. The data stem from a study of Tregs in tolerant kidney transplant recipients. The sequence was obtained from a human donor who received a combined kidney and bone marrow transplant. The specimen comprised CD8+ T cells from blood, sampled before the transplant. The chain employs TRBV13 and TRBJ1-2; 8 bases match TRBD1. The CDR3: CASSYSMTGEYYGYTF. Written as DNA, the CDR3 is TGTGCCAGCAGTTACTCGATGACAGGGGAATACTATGGCTACACCTTC.